The next 14 T cell receptor beta chains were all read from a single sample in a study of cytomegalovirus exposure and HLA in healthy donors. Both 60 Vbeta primers and 13 Jbeta primers went into the PCR. The method was immunoSEQ multiplex PCR; TCRdb's version includes in-frame clones alone and lacks a portion of them. Seen here are 95,000 to 150,000 clones, roughly 66% observed once, and the top ten hold 1.5%. Sample: PBMCs. The receptors derive from a man aged 18 to 30 in good health and CMV-seronegative.

The V and J genes are TRBV28 and TRBJ2-2, with D possibly matching TRBD1 (7 bases). Trimming shortened V by 5 bases and J by 0 bases, and 13 bases separated the two germline ends. Germline values: CDR1 MDHEN, CDR2 SYDVKM. The CDR3 is made up of 16 amino acids. CDR3 nucleotide sequence: TGTGCCAGCAGTCTTGGGGGGACAGCGAACACCGGGGAGCTGTTTTTT. Translating gives CASSLGGTANTGELFF.

V and J are TRBV28 and TRBJ2-1; possible D gene TRBD1, 5 bases. Per germline, CDR1 MDHEN and CDR2 SYDVKM. V lost 5 bases and J lost 9, with 20 bases in between. This CDR3 has 15 amino acids. The CDR3 protein is CASSPPQGPLSEQFF. CDR3 nucleotide sequence: TGTGCCAGCAGTCCCCCCCAGGGTCCTCTCTCTGAGCAGTTCTTC.

The CDR3 loop is CASSTRQGRNQPQHF. CDR3 coding DNA: TGTGCCAGTAGTACCCGACAGGGGCGAAATCAGCCCCAGCATTTT. This chain uses TRBV19 with TRBJ1-5; 8 bases line up with TRBD1. This CDR3 region has 15 residues. CDR1 LNHDA and CDR2 SQIVND come from the germline V gene (reference sequence). With V trimmed by 4 bases and J by 4 bases, 6 bases remained unmatched.

The V gene is TRBV27, the J gene TRBJ2-7, with TRBD2 as a possible D gene (7 bases). Germline V gene lookup returns CDR1 MNHEY and CDR2 SMNVEV (reference sequence). V lost 7 bases, J lost 2 bases, and 24 bases lay in between. This CDR3 is 17 amino acids long. The CDR3 reads CASTPGQGRVKPYEQYF. CDR3 in DNA: TGTGCCAGCACCCCCGGGCAGGGGAGGGTTAAACCCTACGAGCAGTACTTC.

This clone has a handful of counts. DNA for the CDR3: TGTGCCAGCAGCGTAGACAGGGCGAACGAGCAGTACTTC. Its translation is CASSVDRANEQYF. The J gene is TRBJ2-7, the V gene TRBV7-2, with 7 bases matching TRBD1. The ends lost 5 bases at V and 5 bases at J; junction bases unmatched: 6. This CDR3 contains 13 residues. The germline V gene encodes CDR1 SGHTA and CDR2 FQGNSA.

The V gene is TRBV27, the J gene TRBJ2-1; D is undetermined. Germline CDR1 and CDR2: MNHEY and SMNVEV (reference sequence). With 2 bases removed from V and 0 bases from J, the gap between germline ends came to 8 bases. The CDR3 runs to 15 residues. The CDR3 region is CASSLNPSSYNEQFF. DNA for the CDR3: TGTGCCAGCAGTTTAAACCCTAGCTCCTACAATGAGCAGTTCTTC.

This clone was recorded once. The chain employs TRBV7-2 and TRBJ1-1, with 8 bases matching TRBD1. Germline V gives CDR1 SGHTA, CDR2 FQGNSA. V lost 4 bases and J lost 5; bases outside the gene matches: 3. The CDR3 is 13 amino acids. The chain's CDR3 is CASSSRTGTEAFF. CDR3 DNA: TGTGCCAGCAGCTCCCGGACAGGGACTGAAGCTTTCTTT.

This clone was recorded a few times. The rearrangement uses TRBV5-1 and TRBJ2-2; the match to TRBD2 covers 8 bases. The CDR3 consists of 17 residues. J lost 1 base, V lost 1 base, and 6 bases had no gene match. Germline values: CDR1 SGHRS, CDR2 YFSETQ. CDR3 loop: CASSLSVAGGNTGELFF. The CDR3 bases are TGCGCCAGCAGCTTGAGTGTGGCGGGGGGGAACACCGGGGAGCTGTTTTTT.

The chain recombines TRBV4-3 with TRBJ2-1, with D unresolved. V shed 1 base and J shed 9 bases, with 4 bases lying between them. CDR1 and CDR2 from the germline V gene are LGHNA and YSLEER. There are 11 residues in the CDR3. The CDR3 DNA reads TGCGCCAGCAGCCAAGCGAGTGAGCAGTTCTTC. Translation: CASSQASEQFF.

The rearrangement joins TRBV6-6 to TRBJ2-7, with D possibly being TRBD1 (6 bases). From germline, CDR1 is MNHNY and CDR2 SVGAGI (reference sequence). The ends were cut back, 7 bases at V and 2 bases at J, with 12 bases in the middle. The length of the CDR3 is 13 residues. The CDR3 spells CASTRTVAYEQYF. CDR3 DNA sequence: TGTGCCAGCACACGGACAGTTGCCTACGAGCAGTACTTC.

The chain is built from TRBV5-1 and TRBJ1-3; a possible D gene is TRBD1 (6 bases). Trimming took 0 bases from V and 3 from J, leaving 13 bases between them. CDR3 length equals 16 residues. Germline loops: CDR1 SGHRS, CDR2 YFSETQ. CDR3 residues: CASSLERGTSGNTIYF. The CDR3 DNA reads TGCGCCAGCAGCTTGGAGAGGGGGACGAGTGGAAACACCATATATTTT.

The chain carries TRBV30 and TRBJ2-5; D possibly corresponds to TRBD2 (7 bases). The CDR3 extends over 13 amino acids. Germline V gene sequence: CDR1 GTSNPN, CDR2 SVGIG (reference sequence). The germline V and J ends were trimmed by 4 bases and 6 bases, with 15 bases remaining between them. The DNA for the CDR3 is TGTGCCTGGAACTTAGGGGGGGGGAAGACCCAGTACTTC. This sequence encodes CAWNLGGGKTQYF.

This rearrangement joins TRBV30 to TRBJ1-2; TRBD1 might be the D (5 bases). There are 18 residues in the CDR3. CDR1 and CDR2 from the germline V gene are GTSNPN and SVGIG (reference sequence). V gave up 1 base and J gave up 0 bases, with 21 bases separating them. CDR3 loop: CAWSGRTSKTPPNYGYTF. The CDR3 DNA follows: TGTGCCTGGAGTGGAAGGACATCCAAAACCCCTCCTAACTATGGCTACACCTTC.

This chain links TRBV27 with TRBJ1-1; D is ambiguous. CDR1 and CDR2 from the germline V gene are MNHEY and SMNVEV (reference sequence). The CDR3 has 14 amino acids. Trimming took off 6 bases at V and 0 bases at J, with 11 bases between the two ends. The DNA of the CDR3 is TGTGCCAGCAGACCGTCGACTGTGAACACTGAAGCTTTCTTT. This encodes CASRPSTVNTEAFF.